Listed below are T cell receptor beta chains from one sample, sequenced in a study of blood T cell repertoires in COVID-19. Assay used: immunoSEQ multiplex PCR; TCRdb lists only in-frame clones, some missing. This sample has over 100,000 clones, with around 80% found just once. Input material: peripheral blood. Receptors were obtained from a man in his sixties with active or convalescent COVID-19. CDR3s include the opening cysteine and the closing phenylalanine or tryptophan. D genes are given only for firm matches. Not every row has a clone size; where given, it reads once, few, many or a size class.

v_gene	j_gene	d_gene	abundance	CDR3nt	CDR3aa
TRBV12-3/TRBV12-4	TRBJ1-1	.	.	TGTGCCAGCAGTTTAGACAGGACAGTTGAAGCTTTCTTT	CASSLDRTVEAFF
TRBV6-2/TRBV6-3	TRBJ2-7	TRBD1	many	TGTGCCAGCAGTTACTCCAGGGGGTGGGACGAGCAGTACTTC	CASSYSRGWDEQYF
TRBV5-6	TRBJ2-3	.	.	TGTGCCAGCAGCTCATTCAGGGCCACAGATACGCAGTATTTT	CASSSFRATDTQYF
TRBV6-5	TRBJ2-3	.	.	TGTGCCAGCAGAGGGACTTCCACAGATACGCAGTATTTT	CASRGTSTDTQYF
TRBV27	TRBJ2-2	.	.	TGTGCCAGCAGGGATGGCAGAGGAGGGAACACCGGGGAGCTGTTTTTT	CASRDGRGGNTGELFF
TRBV11-2	TRBJ2-7	.	once	TGTGCCAGCAGCTTAGATGTTTCTTCCTCCTACGAGCAGTACTTC	CASSLDVSSSYEQYF
TRBV18	TRBJ1-2	.	.	TGTGCCAGCTCACCGTCTATTCAATCTTTGTACACCTTC	CASSPSIQSLYTF
TRBV10-3	TRBJ2-3	TRBD2	.	TGTGCCATCAGTGAGTCTCCCCTAGCGGCTATTAGCACAGATACGCAGTATTTT	CAISESPLAAISTDTQYF
TRBV7-8	TRBJ1-1	TRBD1	once	TGTGCCAGCAGCTTAGCCTGGGACAGGGTAATTTTGGGGACTGAAGCTTTCTTT	CASSLAWDRVILGTEAFF
TRBV5-1	TRBJ1-1	.	.	TGCGCCAGCAGTGTACAGGCGGAAGGGATGAACACTGAAGCTTTCTTT	CASSVQAEGMNTEAFF
TRBV19	TRBJ1-2	.	.	TGTGCCAGTAGTATCAACAGCTATGGCTACACCTTC	CASSINSYGYTF
TRBV18	TRBJ2-3	.	once	TGTGCCAGCTCACAAAACACCGATCCAGATACGCAGTATTTT	CASSQNTDPDTQYF
TRBV5-4	TRBJ1-2	.	.	TGTGCCAGCAGCTTGGTCCCGGTTTCTAACTATGGCTACACCTTC	CASSLVPVSNYGYTF
TRBV5-4	TRBJ2-2	TRBD2	few	TGTGCCAGCAGCTTGTTGGCTAGCGGGAGGAAGGATGACACCGGGGAGCTGTTTTTT	CASSLLASGRKDDTGELFF
TRBV3-1/TRBV3-2	TRBJ2-1	TRBD2	.	TGTGCCAGCAGCCAAGGAATCGGGACTAATAGCTCCTACAATGAGCAGTTCTTC	CASSQGIGTNSSYNEQFF
TRBV11-2	TRBJ1-1	TRBD1	.	TGTGCCAGCAGCCCTCGCGGACAGGGAGAAGCTTTCTTT	CASSPRGQGEAFF
TRBV7-2	TRBJ2-2	.	.	TGTGCCAGCAGCTTATTACTTCCTCCTAGCACCGGGGAGCTGTTTTTT	CASSLLLPPSTGELFF
TRBV7-2	TRBJ2-1	.	.	TGTGCCAGCAGCTCCTGGACTCTTAATGAGCAGTTCTTC	CASSSWTLNEQFF
TRBV5-4	TRBJ2-5	TRBD1	.	TGTGCCAGCAGCTGGATGGACAGGGGGCCTCAAGAGACCCAGTACTTC	CASSWMDRGPQETQYF
TRBV9	TRBJ1-2	TRBD1	.	TGTGCCAGCAGCCCGGGACAGGGGGGTAGCTATGGCTACACCTTC	CASSPGQGGSYGYTF
TRBV9	TRBJ1-4	.	.	TGTGCCAGCAGCGTAGGGACAGCAGCAACTAATGAAAAACTGTTTTTT	CASSVGTAATNEKLFF
TRBV15	TRBJ1-5	.	.	TGTGCCACCAGCAGAGAGGGAGGGTATCAGCCCCAGCATTTT	CATSREGGYQPQHF
TRBV6-5	TRBJ1-1	TRBD1	.	TGTGCCAGCAGTTCCTATTCGGGACAGGGGAACACTGAAGCTTTCTTT	CASSSYSGQGNTEAFF
TRBV27	TRBJ2-3	.	.	TGTGCCAGCTCCCCCGCGAGGGGGAGGGGAGAAGATACGCAGTATTTT	CASSPARGRGEDTQYF
TRBV28	TRBJ2-2	.	.	TGTGCCATCTACGGGAGGAACACCGGGGAGCTGTTTTTT	CAIYGRNTGELFF
TRBV4-3	TRBJ2-1	.	few	TGCGCCAGCAGCCAGCCGGGTCTCCTCGGCAATGAGCAGTTCTTC	CASSQPGLLGNEQFF
TRBV5-1	TRBJ1-5	.	.	TGCGCCAGCAGCCGGGTCGTATGGGTTCAGCCCCAGCATTTT	CASSRVVWVQPQHF
TRBV29-1	TRBJ2-1	TRBD2	.	TGCAGCGCTAGGACTAGCGGGAGCTCCTACAATGAGCAGTTCTTC	CSARTSGSSYNEQFF
TRBV4-3	TRBJ1-5	.	many	TGCGCCAGCAGCCAAGATCCACAGGGCAATCAGCCCCAGCATTTT	CASSQDPQGNQPQHF
TRBV3-1/TRBV3-2	TRBJ1-2	.	few	TGTGCCAGCCAAGGCGACTTCCAACCTGGCTACACCTTC	CASQGDFQPGYTF
TRBV7-2	TRBJ2-2	TRBD1	few	TGTGCCAGCCGTCGAGGGGGCGCCGGAAACGGGGAGCTGTTTTTT	CASRRGGAGNGELFF
TRBV5-4	TRBJ2-2	TRBD2	.	TGTGCCAGCAGCCGCCGGGGGGTCGGCCCGAACACCGGGGAGCTGTTTTTT	CASSRRGVGPNTGELFF
TRBV5-4	TRBJ2-7	TRBD2	.	TGTGCCAGCAGCTTGGACGGTCTAGCGGGAGGCCCGGGGTACGAGCAGTACTTC	CASSLDGLAGGPGYEQYF
TRBV5-4	TRBJ2-1	TRBD2	.	TGTGCCAGCAGCCCGCGGGCGGGAGGCAGGAATGAGCAGTTCTTC	CASSPRAGGRNEQFF
TRBV3-1/TRBV3-2	TRBJ2-7	.	.	TGTGCCAGCAGCCAACAGGGGACGATGAACGAGCAGTACTTC	CASSQQGTMNEQYF
TRBV7-9	TRBJ1-3	TRBD1	.	TGTGCCAGCAGCTTAAGGGGGCCCGGAAACACCATATATTTT	CASSLRGPGNTIYF
TRBV7-8	TRBJ1-3	.	.	TGTGCCAGCGGAATACTCTGGGACAACACCAGAAACACCATATATTTT	CASGILWDNTRNTIYF
TRBV20-1	TRBJ2-3	TRBD2	.	TGCAGTGCTAGTGGGGCGGGAGCTATGACAGATACGCAGTATTTT	CSASGAGAMTDTQYF
TRBV9	TRBJ2-1	TRBD1	.	TGTGCCAGCAGCGTAGGCCCCCAGGGAAGGGAAGGGGGCCACCACAATGAGCAGTTCTTC	CASSVGPQGREGGHHNEQFF
TRBV12-3/TRBV12-4	TRBJ2-4	.	.	TGTGCCAGCAGTTTAGGGGGAGGGGGTCAGTACTTC	CASSLGGGGQYF
TRBV11-2	TRBJ2-7	.	.	TGTGCCAGCAGCATGCTACAGGCGGACGCTTACGAGCAGTACTTC	CASSMLQADAYEQYF
TRBV5-1	TRBJ2-1	TRBD2	.	TGCGCCAGCAGCTTGAAGCTAGCGGGAGGGTTGGGGGATGAGCAGTTCTTC	CASSLKLAGGLGDEQFF
TRBV10-3	TRBJ2-7	TRBD1	.	TGTGCCATCAGTGATGGGGACAGCTACGAGCAGTACTTC	CAISDGDSYEQYF
TRBV7-2	TRBJ2-5	TRBD2	.	TGTGCCAGCAGCTACCGACTAGCGGGAGGGGAGACCCAGTACTTC	CASSYRLAGGETQYF
TRBV3-1/TRBV3-2	TRBJ1-2	TRBD1	.	TGTGCCAGCGGTGAGAGGGGGCTCTATGGCTACACCTTC	CASGERGLYGYTF
TRBV28	TRBJ2-7	.	.	TGTGCCAGCCTGAGACAGGCCACCTTCGAGCAGTACTTC	CASLRQATFEQYF
TRBV12-3/TRBV12-4	TRBJ2-7	TRBD1	.	TGTGCCAGCAGTACTGACAGGGGGTCTCCTTCGTACTTC	CASSTDRGSPSYF
TRBV19	TRBJ2-5	TRBD1	.	TGTGCCAGTAGTACAGGGGGCCCCGAGACCCAGTACTTC	CASSTGGPETQYF
TRBV11-3	TRBJ2-1	.	.	TGTGCCAGCAGGGGGGGAAGGTCTGGAGATGAGCAGTTCTTC	CASRGGRSGDEQFF
TRBV9	TRBJ2-7	TRBD2	.	TGTGCCAGCAGCGCAGGGACAGTTGGCGGGAGGGACGAGCAGTACTTC	CASSAGTVGGRDEQYF
TRBV12-5	TRBJ2-3	.	.	TGTGCTAGTGGATCGGGGGGCACGGGCCTCACAGATACGCAGTATTTT	CASGSGGTGLTDTQYF
TRBV7-9	TRBJ2-1	.	.	TGTGCCAGCAGCTTAACGGGTCCGACCCCTGAGCAGTTCTTC	CASSLTGPTPEQFF
TRBV4-3	TRBJ2-1	.	many	TGCGCCAGCAGCCGTCGGGGAAGCCCTCAGCAGTTCTTC	CASSRRGSPQQFF
TRBV19	TRBJ2-7	TRBD1	.	TGTGCCAGTCGCATGCGGACAGGGGACTCCTACGAGCAGTACTTC	CASRMRTGDSYEQYF
TRBV4-2	TRBJ2-5	TRBD1	once	TGTGCCAGCAGCCAGGGGACAGGGGGCGGGGAGACCCAGTACTTC	CASSQGTGGGETQYF
TRBV9	TRBJ2-5	.	.	TGTGCCAGCAGCGTAGGTCAGATCGAGACCCAGTACTTC	CASSVGQIETQYF
TRBV21-1	TRBJ2-1	.	once	TGTGCCAGCAGCAAAGTGAAGAGGGACAGGGCCAACAATGAGCAGTTCTTC	CASSKVKRDRANNEQFF